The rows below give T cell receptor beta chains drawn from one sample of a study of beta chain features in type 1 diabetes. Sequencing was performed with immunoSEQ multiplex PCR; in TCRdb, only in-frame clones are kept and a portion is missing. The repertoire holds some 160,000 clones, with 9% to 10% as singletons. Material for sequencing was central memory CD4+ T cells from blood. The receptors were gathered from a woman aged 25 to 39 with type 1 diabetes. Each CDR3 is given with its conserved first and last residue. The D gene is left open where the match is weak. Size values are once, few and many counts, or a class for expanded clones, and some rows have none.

CDR3aa: CASSSRDRAYEQYF
CDR3nt: TGTGCCAGTAGTAGCCGGGACAGGGCCTACGAGCAGTACTTC
d_gene: TRBD1
v_gene: TRBV19
j_gene: TRBJ2-7
abundance: NA

CDR3aa: CASSASGMGEETQYF
CDR3nt: TGTGCCAGCAGCGCTAGCGGGATGGGAGAAGAGACCCAGTACTTC
d_gene: TRBD2
v_gene: TRBV9
j_gene: TRBJ2-5
abundance: many

CDR3aa: CASSPRQGAGETQYF
CDR3nt: TGTGCCAGCAGCCCAAGACAGGGGGCAGGAGAGACCCAGTACTTC
d_gene: TRBD1
v_gene: TRBV5-4
j_gene: TRBJ2-5
abundance: NA

CDR3aa: CASSQGGILSYNEQFF
CDR3nt: TGTGCCAGCAGCCAGGGGGGTATCCTCTCCTACAATGAGCAGTTCTTC
d_gene: NA
v_gene: TRBV5-4
j_gene: TRBJ2-1
abundance: few

CDR3aa: CASSRLANYNEQFF
CDR3nt: TGCGCCAGCAGCCGACTAGCTAATTACAATGAGCAGTTCTTC
d_gene: TRBD2
v_gene: TRBV4-1
j_gene: TRBJ2-1
abundance: few

CDR3aa: CSVGQGVYEQYF
CDR3nt: TGCAGCGTTGGACAGGGCGTCTACGAGCAGTACTTC
d_gene: TRBD1
v_gene: TRBV29-1
j_gene: TRBJ2-7
abundance: NA

CDR3aa: CASSVRAGLSYEQYF
CDR3nt: TGTGCCAGCAGCGTAAGGGCAGGACTCTCCTACGAGCAGTACTTC
d_gene: NA
v_gene: TRBV9
j_gene: TRBJ2-7
abundance: NA

CDR3aa: CASTETPGQGVYEQYF
CDR3nt: TGTGCCAGTACTGAAACCCCGGGACAGGGAGTCTACGAGCAGTACTTC
d_gene: TRBD1
v_gene: TRBV19
j_gene: TRBJ2-7
abundance: NA

CDR3aa: CATSTWTASSYEQYF
CDR3nt: TGTGCCACCAGCACGTGGACTGCTAGCTCCTACGAGCAGTACTTC
d_gene: NA
v_gene: TRBV15
j_gene: TRBJ2-7
abundance: few

CDR3aa: CASSPWVSGKNTF
CDR3nt: TGTGCCAGCAGTCCATGGGTCTCAGGGAAGAATACCTTC
d_gene: NA
v_gene: TRBV7-2
j_gene: TRBJ1-2
abundance: NA

CDR3aa: CASSHTPGTEEISQEQYF
CDR3nt: TGCGCCAGCAGCCACACTCCCGGGACAGAGGAGATATCGCAAGAGCAGTACTTC
d_gene: TRBD1
v_gene: TRBV4-1
j_gene: TRBJ2-7
abundance: few

CDR3aa: CASSGSGGELVAQYF
CDR3nt: TGTGCCAGCAGCGGAAGTGGTGGGGAGCTCGTGGCGCAGTATTTT
d_gene: NA
v_gene: TRBV9
j_gene: TRBJ2-3
abundance: few

CDR3aa: CSVALGDEQFF
CDR3nt: TGCAGCGTTGCGTTAGGGGATGAGCAGTTCTTC
d_gene: NA
v_gene: TRBV29-1
j_gene: TRBJ2-1
abundance: many

CDR3aa: CAWTLRVGAFF
CDR3nt: TGTGCCTGGACCCTCCGGGTTGGAGCTTTCTTT
d_gene: NA
v_gene: TRBV30
j_gene: TRBJ1-1
abundance: few

CDR3aa: CASSQALAVNEQFF
CDR3nt: TGTGCCAGCAGCCAAGCGCTAGCGGTCAATGAGCAGTTCTTC
d_gene: TRBD2
v_gene: TRBV4-2
j_gene: TRBJ2-1
abundance: many

CDR3aa: CASSFDGQNNQETQYF
CDR3nt: TGTGCCAGCAGCTTCGACGGACAGAACAACCAAGAGACCCAGTACTTC
d_gene: NA
v_gene: TRBV11-3
j_gene: TRBJ2-5
abundance: NA

CDR3aa: CASSQQNTEAFF
CDR3nt: TGTGCCAGCAGCCAACAGAACACTGAAGCTTTCTTT
d_gene: NA
v_gene: TRBV7-9
j_gene: TRBJ1-1
abundance: many

CDR3aa: CASRSGTVNGQYF
CDR3nt: TGTGCCAGCAGGTCCGGGACAGTAAACGGGCAGTACTTC
d_gene: TRBD1
v_gene: TRBV28
j_gene: TRBJ2-7
abundance: few

CDR3aa: CASSSIRLAGTYNEQFF
CDR3nt: TGTGCCAGCAGCTCCATCCGACTAGCGGGTACCTACAATGAGCAGTTCTTC
d_gene: TRBD2
v_gene: TRBV7-8
j_gene: TRBJ2-1
abundance: few

CDR3aa: CASSLGGTGANVLTF
CDR3nt: TGTGCCAGCAGCTTGGGAGGGACTGGGGCCAACGTCCTGACTTTC
d_gene: TRBD2
v_gene: TRBV7-9
j_gene: TRBJ2-6
abundance: few

CDR3aa: CASSSTSGRMGDTQYF
CDR3nt: TGCGCCAGCAGCTCGACTAGCGGGAGGATGGGAGATACGCAGTATTTT
d_gene: TRBD2
v_gene: TRBV5-1
j_gene: TRBJ2-3
abundance: NA

CDR3aa: CASSESPGTGTAGDTQYF
CDR3nt: TGTGCCAGCAGTGAATCCCCCGGGACAGGGACCGCCGGGGATACGCAGTATTTT
d_gene: TRBD1
v_gene: TRBV25-1
j_gene: TRBJ2-3
abundance: NA

CDR3aa: CASSSSRGYGYTF
CDR3nt: TGTGCCAGCAGCTCGAGTAGGGGGTACGGCTACACCTTC
d_gene: NA
v_gene: TRBV7-8
j_gene: TRBJ1-2
abundance: few

CDR3aa: CASSLAPGQPQHF
CDR3nt: TGTGCCAGCAGTTTGGCCCCGGGACAGCCCCAGCATTTT
d_gene: NA
v_gene: TRBV27
j_gene: TRBJ1-5
abundance: few

CDR3aa: CASSYQMNTEAFF
CDR3nt: TGTGCCAGCAGTTATCAGATGAACACTGAAGCTTTCTTT
d_gene: NA
v_gene: TRBV6-1
j_gene: TRBJ1-1
abundance: NA

CDR3aa: CASSAHRDYNEQFF
CDR3nt: TGTGCCAGCAGTGCTCACAGGGATTACAATGAGCAGTTCTTC
d_gene: NA
v_gene: TRBV6-6
j_gene: TRBJ2-1
abundance: NA

CDR3aa: CASSAGQYLYGYTF
CDR3nt: TGTGCCAGCAGCGCCGGACAGTACCTCTATGGCTACACCTTC
d_gene: NA
v_gene: TRBV9
j_gene: TRBJ1-2
abundance: few

CDR3aa: CASSLQGAYAEAFF
CDR3nt: TGCGCCAGCAGCTTGCAAGGGGCGTACGCTGAAGCTTTCTTT
d_gene: NA
v_gene: TRBV5-1
j_gene: TRBJ1-1
abundance: few

CDR3aa: CASSELTSGSNEQFF
CDR3nt: TGTGCCAGCAGTGAATTGACTAGCGGGAGCAATGAGCAGTTCTTC
d_gene: TRBD2
v_gene: TRBV25-1
j_gene: TRBJ2-1
abundance: few

CDR3aa: CASSLASTSGSDEQFF
CDR3nt: TGTGCCAGCAGCTTAGCCTCGACTAGCGGGAGTGATGAGCAGTTCTTC
d_gene: TRBD2
v_gene: TRBV11-3
j_gene: TRBJ2-1
abundance: few

CDR3aa: CASSIPGAGNQPQHF
CDR3nt: TGTGCCAGTAGTATACCAGGGGCCGGCAATCAGCCCCAGCATTTT
d_gene: NA
v_gene: TRBV19
j_gene: TRBJ1-5
abundance: NA

CDR3aa: CASSPRGKGQTSYGYTF
CDR3nt: TGTGCCAGCTCACCAAGGGGTAAGGGGCAGACATCCTATGGCTACACCTTC
d_gene: NA
v_gene: TRBV18
j_gene: TRBJ1-2
abundance: few

CDR3aa: CASSPGQETQYF
CDR3nt: TGTGCCAGCAGCCCCGGGCAAGAGACCCAGTACTTC
d_gene: NA
v_gene: TRBV7-2
j_gene: TRBJ2-5
abundance: many

CDR3aa: CASSQSQLGGNYGYTF
CDR3nt: TGCGCCAGCAGCCAATCCCAATTAGGGGGAAACTATGGCTACACCTTC
d_gene: NA
v_gene: TRBV4-1
j_gene: TRBJ1-2
abundance: few

CDR3aa: CASSLGQGEGYTF
CDR3nt: TGCGCCAGCAGCCTGGGACAGGGTGAGGGCTACACCTTC
d_gene: TRBD1
v_gene: TRBV5-1
j_gene: TRBJ1-2
abundance: NA

CDR3aa: CASSIRAGGSYNEQFF
CDR3nt: TGTGCCAGTAGTATAAGAGCGGGAGGGTCCTACAATGAGCAGTTCTTC
d_gene: TRBD2
v_gene: TRBV19
j_gene: TRBJ2-1
abundance: few

CDR3aa: CASSLGSSYNEQFF
CDR3nt: TGTGCCAGCAGCTTAGGCAGCTCCTACAATGAGCAGTTCTTC
d_gene: NA
v_gene: TRBV11-2
j_gene: TRBJ2-1
abundance: few

CDR3aa: CAISQTSSTDTQYF
CDR3nt: TGTGCCATCAGTCAGACTTCTAGCACAGATACGCAGTATTTT
d_gene: NA
v_gene: TRBV10-3
j_gene: TRBJ2-3
abundance: few

CDR3aa: CASSERAELTYEQYF
CDR3nt: TGTGCCAGTTCTGAGAGGGCAGAACTTACCTACGAGCAGTACTTC
d_gene: NA
v_gene: TRBV19
j_gene: TRBJ2-7
abundance: NA

CDR3aa: CAAQTSGENIQYF
CDR3nt: TGTGCCGCACAAACTAGCGGGGAAAACATTCAGTACTTC
d_gene: TRBD2
v_gene: TRBV10-3
j_gene: TRBJ2-4
abundance: NA

CDR3aa: CASSAFQGVNYGYTF
CDR3nt: TGTGCCAGCAGCGCGTTTCAGGGTGTTAACTATGGCTACACCTTC
d_gene: NA
v_gene: TRBV5-4
j_gene: TRBJ1-2
abundance: few

CDR3aa: CAWSQGDWSYEQYF
CDR3nt: TGTGCCTGGAGTCAGGGGGACTGGTCCTACGAGCAGTACTTC
d_gene: NA
v_gene: TRBV30
j_gene: TRBJ2-7
abundance: few

CDR3aa: CASSPTAGWNQPQHF
CDR3nt: TGCGCCAGCAGCCCGACAGCGGGTTGGAATCAGCCCCAGCATTTT
d_gene: NA
v_gene: TRBV4-1
j_gene: TRBJ1-5
abundance: NA

CDR3aa: CASSPVPGGGRVGSNQPQHF
CDR3nt: TGCGCCAGCAGCCCGGTACCAGGGGGAGGTAGGGTTGGTAGCAATCAGCCCCAGCATTTT
d_gene: TRBD1
v_gene: TRBV4-1
j_gene: TRBJ1-5
abundance: few

CDR3aa: CASSIKRDSYNEQFF
CDR3nt: TGTGCCAGCAGTATAAAGCGGGACTCCTACAATGAGCAGTTCTTC
d_gene: TRBD2
v_gene: TRBV28
j_gene: TRBJ2-1
abundance: NA

CDR3aa: CSADRGYTGELFF
CDR3nt: TGCAGCGCCGACAGGGGTTACACCGGGGAGCTGTTTTTT
d_gene: TRBD1
v_gene: TRBV29-1
j_gene: TRBJ2-2
abundance: few

CDR3aa: CASSLGGGGYYGYTF
CDR3nt: TGTGCCAGCAGCTTAGGAGGGGGCGGCTACTATGGCTACACCTTC
d_gene: TRBD1
v_gene: TRBV11-2
j_gene: TRBJ1-2
abundance: NA

CDR3aa: CASSVTPGTGEETQYF
CDR3nt: TGTGCCAGCAGTGTAACCCCCGGGACAGGGGAAGAGACCCAGTACTTC
d_gene: TRBD1
v_gene: TRBV25-1
j_gene: TRBJ2-5
abundance: few

CDR3aa: CASSQGLAGGPGRKTQYF
CDR3nt: TGCGCCAGCAGCCAGGGACTAGCGGGAGGGCCAGGGAGGAAGACCCAGTACTTC
d_gene: TRBD2
v_gene: TRBV4-1
j_gene: TRBJ2-5
abundance: few

CDR3aa: CASSLDGITDTQYF
CDR3nt: TGTGCCAGCAGCTTAGATGGCATTACAGATACGCAGTATTTT
d_gene: NA
v_gene: TRBV7-3
j_gene: TRBJ2-3
abundance: NA

CDR3aa: CASSLSGSPGPQETQYF
CDR3nt: TGTGCCAGCAGCTTGAGTGGCTCGCCAGGGCCCCAAGAGACCCAGTACTTC
d_gene: NA
v_gene: TRBV13
j_gene: TRBJ2-5
abundance: few

CDR3aa: CASRRLGSNEQFF
CDR3nt: TGTGCCAGCAGGAGACTAGGGTCCAATGAGCAGTTCTTC
d_gene: NA
v_gene: TRBV2
j_gene: TRBJ2-1
abundance: NA

CDR3aa: CASSPTSGSTGELFF
CDR3nt: TGTGCCAGTAGCCCGACTAGCGGGAGCACCGGGGAGCTGTTTTTT
d_gene: TRBD2
v_gene: TRBV19
j_gene: TRBJ2-2
abundance: NA

CDR3aa: CASSSSLIEQFF
CDR3nt: TGTGCCAGCAGCTCCAGTTTGATTGAGCAGTTCTTC
d_gene: NA
v_gene: TRBV7-6
j_gene: TRBJ2-1
abundance: few

CDR3aa: CAWSTHSNQPQHF
CDR3nt: TGTGCCTGGAGTACACATAGCAATCAGCCCCAGCATTTT
d_gene: NA
v_gene: TRBV30
j_gene: TRBJ1-5
abundance: NA

CDR3aa: CASSQDLDSNILYNEQFF
CDR3nt: TGTGCCAGCAGCCAAGATTTGGACTCTAACATCCTCTACAATGAGCAGTTCTTC
d_gene: NA
v_gene: TRBV4-2
j_gene: TRBJ2-1
abundance: few

CDR3aa: CASRNNDYGYTF
CDR3nt: TGTGCCAGCAGAAACAACGACTATGGCTACACCTTC
d_gene: NA
v_gene: TRBV25-1
j_gene: TRBJ1-2
abundance: few

CDR3aa: CASRPTGDRDEQYF
CDR3nt: TGTGCCAGCAGACCAACAGGGGATAGGGACGAGCAGTACTTC
d_gene: TRBD1
v_gene: TRBV2
j_gene: TRBJ2-7
abundance: NA

CDR3aa: CASSPGSSYEQYF
CDR3nt: TGTGCCAGCTCACCAGGGAGTTCCTACGAGCAGTACTTC
d_gene: NA
v_gene: TRBV18
j_gene: TRBJ2-7
abundance: NA